The 3 T cell receptor beta chains below all came from one sample that was sequenced in a study of T cell responses to AZD1222 COVID-19 vaccine. This table comes from immunoSEQ multiplex PCR, and its TCRdb copy is limited to in-frame clones, with some not included. The profile shows around 78,000 clones, 75% to 90% of them singletons. The sample in question was peripheral blood, obtained on day 0 of AZD1222 vaccination. These receptor sequences come from an adult in good health.

The chain combines TRBV25-1 with TRBJ2-7, with 8 bases fitting TRBD1. Germline V gives CDR1 MGHDK, CDR2 SYGVNS. The length of the CDR3 is 14 residues. The V gene end was trimmed by 5 bases and the J gene end by 4 bases; junction bases not matched to a gene: 7. The CDR3 loop reads CASSPRTGNYEQYF. CDR3 DNA sequence: TGTGCCAGCAGTCCCCGGACAGGGAATTACGAGCAGTACTTC.

The genes are TRBV11-3 and TRBJ2-5, with 11 bases matching TRBD2. The V and J ends lost 4 bases and 2 bases, in that order; junction bases with no gene match: 9. The CDR3 length is 17 residues. Per germline, CDR1 SGHNT and CDR2 YENEEA. Here the CDR3 DNA reads TGTGCCAGCAGCTCCGGGACTAGCGGAATGGGGCAAGAGACCCAGTACTTC. It codes for CASSSGTSGMGQETQYF.

The chain uses TRBV7-8 and TRBJ2-5; no clear D gene. V lost 1 base to trimming and J lost 4 bases, with 7 bases between them. The CDR3 consists of 13 residues. The V gene's germline CDR1 is SGHVS and CDR2 FQNEAQ. The CDR3 loop reads CASSLGPGETQYF. The CDR3 DNA follows: TGTGCCAGCAGCTTAGGGCCCGGAGAGACCCAGTACTTC.